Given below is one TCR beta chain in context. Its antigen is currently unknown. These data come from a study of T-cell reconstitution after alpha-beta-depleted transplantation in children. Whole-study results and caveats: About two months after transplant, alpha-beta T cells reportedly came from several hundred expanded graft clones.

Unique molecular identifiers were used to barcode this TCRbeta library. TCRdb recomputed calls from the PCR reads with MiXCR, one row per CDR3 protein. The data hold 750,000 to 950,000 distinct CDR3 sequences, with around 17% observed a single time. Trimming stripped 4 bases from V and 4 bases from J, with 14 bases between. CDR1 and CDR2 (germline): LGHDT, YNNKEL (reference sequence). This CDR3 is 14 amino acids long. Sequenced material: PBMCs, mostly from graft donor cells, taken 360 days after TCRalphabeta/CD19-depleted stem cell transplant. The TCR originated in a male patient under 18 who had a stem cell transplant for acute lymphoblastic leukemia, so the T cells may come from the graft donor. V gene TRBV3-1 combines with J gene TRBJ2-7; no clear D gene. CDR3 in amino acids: CASSPRSFRYEQYF. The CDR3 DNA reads TGTGCCAGCAGCCCCAGATCGTTTAGGTACGAGCAGTACTTC.